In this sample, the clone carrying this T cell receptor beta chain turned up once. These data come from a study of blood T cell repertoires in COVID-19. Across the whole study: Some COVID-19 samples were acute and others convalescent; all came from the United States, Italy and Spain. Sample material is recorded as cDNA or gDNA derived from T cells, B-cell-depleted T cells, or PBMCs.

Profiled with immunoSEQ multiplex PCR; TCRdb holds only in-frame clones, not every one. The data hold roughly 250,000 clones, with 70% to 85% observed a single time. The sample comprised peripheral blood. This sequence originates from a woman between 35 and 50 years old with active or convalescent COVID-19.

Written as DNA, the CDR3 is TGCGCCAGCAGCTTACAGGGGGTACGGGAGCTGTTTTTT. Residues: CASSLQGVRELFF. The chain links TRBV5-1 to TRBJ2-2; TRBD1 matches at 8 bases. The CDR3 loop spans 13 amino acids. Per the germline V gene, CDR1 is SGHRS and CDR2 is YFSETQ. V lost 2 bases and J lost 9; bases outside the gene matches: 3.